This T cell receptor beta chain was profiled in a study of read filtering for tumor transcriptome and immune sequencing. About the study: Among patients, approximately 17 were male and 14 female, aged about 45 to 90 (mean approximately 71). About 8 patients were R-ISS I, some 15 were R-ISS II, about seven were R-ISS III. Study results and caveats: Around 80% of IR-seq clonotypes had a single read, yet these held about 3.4% of reads.

In its sample, this clonotype was seen many times. The antigen is not known. From germline, CDR1 is SGHTA and CDR2 FQGTGA. The CDR3 is 13 amino acids. The V gene lost 0 bases and the J gene lost 4 bases, with 6 bases spanning the gap. From about 400 ng of RNA, a library with molecular barcoded alpha/delta and beta/gamma adaptors was made. TCRdb re-called the reads through MiXCR, storing one row per CDR3 protein. The sample includes about 57,000 distinct CDR3 sequences, about 15% of them seen just once. The source is a donor aged 40 or older with multiple myeloma. Specimen: a population of CD138-negative cells sorted from bone marrow. The chain combines TRBV7-3 with TRBJ1-1; a weak D match, TRBD1 (5 bases). The CDR3 DNA reads TGTGCCAGCAGCTTAACAGGGGTCACTGAAGCTTTCTTT. This translates into CASSLTGVTEAFF.